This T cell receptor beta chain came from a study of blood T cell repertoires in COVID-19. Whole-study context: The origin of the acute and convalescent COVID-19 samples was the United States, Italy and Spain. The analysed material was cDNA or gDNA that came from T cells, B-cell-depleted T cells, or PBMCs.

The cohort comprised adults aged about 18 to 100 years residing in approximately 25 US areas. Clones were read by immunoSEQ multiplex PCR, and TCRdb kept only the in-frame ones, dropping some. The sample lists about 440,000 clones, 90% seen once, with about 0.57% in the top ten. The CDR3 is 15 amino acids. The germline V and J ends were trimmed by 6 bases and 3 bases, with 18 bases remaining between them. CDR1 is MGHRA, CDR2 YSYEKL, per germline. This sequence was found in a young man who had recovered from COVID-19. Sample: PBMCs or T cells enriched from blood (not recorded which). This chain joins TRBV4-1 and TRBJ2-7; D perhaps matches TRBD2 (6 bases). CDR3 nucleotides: TGCGCCAGCAGGCCTATTGGGACTGGGGGCTACGAGCAGTACTTC. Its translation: CASRPIGTGGYEQYF.